The 10 T cell receptor beta chains presented below share a single source sample, sequenced in a study of persistence of HIV-infected CD4 T cells. These receptors are not linked to any known antigen. Lysates of CMV-infected fibroblasts at 10 ug/mL stimulated these cells. CD40L/CD69 double-negative CD45RO-high memory CD4+ T cells were collected. This was the immunoSEQ version 4 assay in survey mode. The method was immunoSEQ multiplex PCR; TCRdb's version includes in-frame clones alone and lacks a portion of them. The profile shows roughly 28,000 clones, over 65% of them singletons. The source was CD4+ T cells sorted from PBMCs after approximately 20-hour stimulation, collected from a patient who received antiretroviral therapy. The receptors shown here come from an adult woman with HIV who was CMV-seropositive.

The chain uses TRBV7-2 and TRBJ1-1; D not resolved. V was trimmed by 2 bases and J by 11 bases, leaving 15 bases between them. Germline CDR1 SGHTA, CDR2 FQGNSA. The CDR3 runs 13 residues. Written as DNA, the CDR3 is TGTGCCAGCAGCTTAAACCTCCTGTCTCGGGCTTTCTTT. Residues: CASSLNLLSRAFF.

V gene TRBV2 combines with J gene TRBJ2-2, with a tentative D call TRBD2 (5 bases). The germline gives CDR1 SNHLY, CDR2 FYNNEI. The length of the CDR3 is 16 residues. V lost 5 bases and J 0 bases, leaving 13 bases between the germline ends. The CDR3 is CASSPRGSSNTGELFF. The DNA for the CDR3 is TGTGCCAGCAGTCCCAGAGGGAGCTCGAACACCGGGGAGCTGTTTTTT.

The chain links TRBV21-1 to TRBJ2-5; the DNA was not compared with TRBD2, the D call given in the table. TRBV21-1 is annotated as a pseudogene. The CDR3 loop spans 11 amino acids. The CDR3 nucleotides are TGTGCCAGCAGCCTCCAAGAGACCCAGTACTTC. Protein sequence: CASSLQETQYF.

Of note for this clone: Other DNA sequences in the sample encode the same CDR3. The rearrangement joins TRBV30 to TRBJ1-2, with D perhaps TRBD1 (6 bases). Trimming took 4 bases from V and 7 from J, leaving 10 bases between them. Per germline, CDR1 GTSNPN and CDR2 SVGIG (reference sequence). The CDR3 covers 11 residues. The CDR3 DNA reads as TGTGCCTGGACCCACAGGGTTGGCTACACCTTC. It yields the protein CAWTHRVGYTF.

The chain uses TRBV19 and TRBJ1-1, with no clear D. V gave up 1 base and J gave up 1 base, with 7 bases separating them. CDR1 is LNHDA and CDR2 is SQIVND in the germline V gene (reference sequence). This CDR3 comprises 14 residues. Here the CDR3 DNA reads TGTGCCAGTAGTATAGGGAGACAGAACACTGAAGCTTTCTTT. Encoded protein: CASSIGRQNTEAFF.

This chain uses TRBV7-3 with TRBJ2-2, with D perhaps TRBD1 (6 bases). The germline gives CDR1 SGHTA, CDR2 FQGTGA. The CDR3 runs 14 residues. Trimming shortened V by 3 bases and J by 6 bases, and 11 bases separated the two germline ends. CDR3 nucleotides: TGTGCCAGCAGCTTCCAGGGGAAGTCCGGGGAGCTGTTTTTT. Translating gives CASSFQGKSGELFF.

This clone has a handful of counts. V is TRBV3-1 (or the pseudogene TRBV3-2) and J is TRBJ1-1; no clear D. Between the trimmed V and J ends, which lost 4 bases and 0 bases, there was a span of 9 bases. CDR1 and CDR2 from the germline V gene are LGHDT and YNNKEL (reference sequence). The CDR3 length is 14 residues. CDR3 DNA: TGTGCCAGCAGCCCCCAGGCATTGAACACTGAAGCTTTCTTT. It translates to CASSPQALNTEAFF.

CDR3 region: CASSWTGVNTEAFF. The CDR3 coding sequence is TGTGCCAGCAGCTGGACAGGGGTGAACACTGAAGCTTTCTTT. V is TRBV5-4 and J is TRBJ1-1, with 9 positions matching TRBD1. The CDR3 runs to 14 residues. Trimming at V came to 3 bases and at J to 0 bases, leaving 0 bases not matched to a gene. Per germline, CDR1 SGHNT and CDR2 YYREEE (reference sequence).

The V gene is TRBV30, the J gene TRBJ1-4; D unclear. CDR1 is GTSNPN, CDR2 SVGIG, per germline (reference sequence). Trimming took 1 base from V and 7 from J, leaving 16 bases between them. The CDR3 is made up of 15 amino acids. CDR3 amino acids: CAWSGYGGRGEKLFF. CDR3 coding DNA: TGTGCCTGGAGTGGTTACGGAGGGAGAGGTGAAAAACTGTTTTTT.

The chain is built from TRBV6-6 and TRBJ1-2, with 10 bases fitting TRBD1. The trim removed 2 bases at V and 6 bases at J, leaving 6 bases unmatched. The CDR3 length is 15 residues. Germline V gene lookup returns CDR1 MNHNY and CDR2 SVGAGI (reference sequence). The CDR3 bases are TGTGCCAGCAGTTACGCGCAGACAGGGGGCGATGGCTACACCTTC. Its translation is CASSYAQTGGDGYTF.